This TCR beta chain emerged from a study of OX40 agonist ivuxolimab in advanced cancers. Study background: Among those enrolled, mean age was about 58 years (range about 23 to 90) and approximately 80% were male.

This clone was seen a single time. The V end was cut by 0 bases, the J end by 1 base, with 7 bases between. Germline CDR1 reads WSHSY; CDR2 reads SAAADI. CDR3 length equals 15 residues. Sequenced by immunoSEQ multiplex PCR; TCRdb stores in-frame clones only, minus some. The table has fewer than 60,000 clones, around 79% seen once. The clonotype originates from an adult with an advanced solid tumor such as melanoma, head and neck, liver or kidney cancer. The material was CD4+ or CD8+ T cells sorted from blood, obtained in a trial of the OX40 agonist ivuxolimab. The chain links TRBV10-2 to TRBJ1-3; D not resolved. The CDR3 bases are TGCGCCAGCAGTGAGTCAGGAATTTCTGGAAACACCATATATTTT. Encoded protein: CASSESGISGNTIYF.